This TCR beta chain was sequenced for a study of CD8 T cells in ankylosing spondylitis. Regarding the study as a whole: Previously reported in reactive arthritis synovial fluid and blood were some of the motif variants. Made up of eight highly homologous variants, a TCR beta motif appeared characteristic of ankylosing spondylitis blood.

By share, this clonotype ranks as medium-sized. Its antigen is unidentified. Germline V gene data show CDR1 as DFQATT and CDR2 as SNEGSKA (reference sequence). CDR3 size: 13 residues. J was trimmed by 8 bases and V by 6 bases; bases with no gene match: 10. TCRdb redid the calling of the 5' RACE reads with MiXCR, one entry per CDR3 protein. Of around 30,000 distinct CDR3 sequences listed, about 7.2% are singletons. This clonotype was obtained from a male donor with ankylosing spondylitis or in good health (not recorded which). Material: blood, either unsorted or a sorted T cell fraction (not recorded which). The chain joins TRBV20-1 to TRBJ1-1, with 9 bases lining up with TRBD1. The DNA of the CDR3 is TGCAGTGCGGTCCTGGGACAGGGACCCGAAGCTTTCTTT. Its translation is CSAVLGQGPEAFF.